This is a list of T cell receptor beta chains from one sample in a study of cytomegalovirus exposure and HLA in healthy donors. Libraries were prepared by immunoSEQ multiplex PCR; TCRdb keeps only in-frame clonotypes and omits some of them. There are about 120,000 clones in the sample; around 85% occur only once, and about 2% lies in the top ten. Sample: PBMCs. All receptors derive from a woman aged 25 to 39 in good health and CMV-seronegative. Each CDR3 is given with its conserved first and last residue. The D gene is left open where the match is weak. Only part of the rows carry a size: once, few, many, or a class if the clone is expanded.

-,TRBV2,-,TRBJ2-5,CASSDPGQQETQYF,TGTGCCAGCAGTGATCCAGGGCAGCAAGAGACCCAGTACTTC
-,TRBV7-2,TRBD2,TRBJ2-3,CASSLEGLAGATDTQYF,TGTGCCAGCAGCTTAGAGGGACTAGCGGGGGCCACAGATACGCAGTATTTT
-,TRBV19,TRBD1,TRBJ1-4,CASWTGGEKLFF,TGTGCCAGTTGGACAGGGGGGGAAAAACTGTTTTTT
-,TRBV5-4,TRBD2,TRBJ2-7,CASSWSSGGISYEQYF,TGTGCCAGCAGCTGGTCTAGCGGGGGGATCTCCTACGAGCAGTACTTC
-,TRBV7-2,TRBD1,TRBJ1-5,CASSLLDRGLYNQPQHF,TGTGCCAGCAGCTTACTGGACAGGGGCCTATACAATCAGCCCCAGCATTTT
-,TRBV5-5,TRBD2,TRBJ2-1,CASSPTSLNPVNEQFF,TGTGCCAGCTCCCCGACTAGCTTAAATCCCGTCAATGAGCAGTTCTTC
once,TRBV18,TRBD1,TRBJ1-2,CASSPGTGNGYTF,TGTGCCAGCTCACCTGGGACAGGGAACGGCTACACCTTC
-,TRBV6-5,TRBD1,TRBJ2-2,CASTPRDRGFGELFF,TGTGCCAGCACCCCTCGGGACAGGGGTTTCGGGGAGCTGTTTTTT
-,TRBV4-2,-,TRBJ2-4,CASSQDLLAGNIQYF,TGTGCCAGCAGCCAAGATCTACTGGCGGGGAACATTCAGTACTTC
-,TRBV12-5,-,TRBJ1-1,CASVPTLGGQDTEAFF,TGTGCTAGTGTCCCCACCCTAGGGGGTCAGGACACTGAAGCTTTCTTT
-,TRBV6-1,TRBD1,TRBJ2-2,CASRADRGAGELFF,TGTGCCAGCAGGGCGGACAGGGGCGCCGGGGAGCTGTTTTTT
few,TRBV30,-,TRBJ2-7,CAWSRAGEQYF,TGTGCCTGGAGCAGAGCGGGCGAGCAGTACTTC
few,TRBV6-1,TRBD2,TRBJ2-1,CASSELAGYNEQFF,TGTGCCAGCAGTGAACTAGCGGGTTACAATGAGCAGTTCTTC
-,TRBV7-9,-,TRBJ2-2,CASSPIGTPSSTGELFF,TGTGCCAGCAGCCCTATCGGGACTCCTTCTTCGACCGGGGAGCTGTTTTTT
-,TRBV30,-,TRBJ2-1,CAWSLGGGRAEQFF,TGTGCCTGGAGTTTGGGGGGGGGCCGTGCTGAGCAGTTCTTC
-,TRBV30,-,TRBJ2-5,CAWSARYQETQYF,TGTGCCTGGAGTGCCAGATACCAAGAGACCCAGTACTTC
-,TRBV7-6,-,TRBJ1-1,CASSFDESGEAFF,TGTGCCAGCAGCTTCGATGAATCGGGAGAAGCTTTCTTT
-,TRBV27,-,TRBJ1-2,CASSSLGQPHGYTF,TGTGCCAGCAGTTCCCTCGGACAGCCTCATGGCTACACCTTC
-,TRBV6-5,-,TRBJ2-2,CASWDNSNTGELFF,TGTGCCAGTTGGGACAACTCGAACACCGGGGAGCTGTTTTTT
-,TRBV4-1,TRBD2,TRBJ2-5,CASSQGLARETQYF,TGCGCCAGCAGCCAAGGACTAGCGCGAGAGACCCAGTACTTC
-,TRBV6-5,TRBD1,TRBJ1-2,CASSYSWTGGGYGYTF,TGTGCCAGCAGTTACTCCTGGACAGGGGGAGGGTATGGCTACACCTTC
-,TRBV27,-,TRBJ2-2,CASSYWQGGTGELFF,TGTGCCAGCAGTTATTGGCAGGGAGGTACCGGGGAGCTGTTTTTT
-,TRBV27,-,TRBJ2-7,CASSFGHPSYEQYF,TGTGCCAGCAGTTTTGGACACCCCTCCTACGAGCAGTACTTC
-,TRBV2,-,TRBJ2-2,CASSVVRSLGELFF,TGTGCCAGCAGTGTGGTCCGGTCTCTCGGGGAGCTGTTTTTT
-,TRBV6-4,-,TRBJ2-1,CASSVTRGNEQFF,TGTGCCAGCAGCGTGACTCGGGGAAATGAGCAGTTCTTC
-,TRBV6-5,TRBD1,TRBJ2-3,CASSYDRATDTQYF,TGTGCCAGCAGTTACGACAGGGCCACAGATACGCAGTATTTT